These 32 T cell receptor beta chains were sequenced from one sample in a study of cytomegalovirus exposure and HLA in healthy donors. This PCR relied on a set of 60 Vbeta primers and 13 Jbeta primers. Some clones are missing from TCRdb's copy, which holds only in-frame ones; the method was immunoSEQ multiplex PCR. Of about 150,000 clones detected, about 85% appear once; the ten largest clones hold 1.3%. The source material was PBMCs. The source is a man aged 50-59 years in good health and CMV-seropositive.

There are a few counts of this clone. This chain joins TRBV12-5 and TRBJ1-3, with D unresolved. Trimming cost V 5 bases and J 5 bases, with 13 bases left between them. The germline V gene encodes CDR1 LGHNT and CDR2 FRNRAP. This CDR3 contains 14 residues. In DNA form, the CDR3 reads TGTGCTAGTGGTCTGGGCGACTCGAGAAACACCATATATTTT. It is translated as CASGLGDSRNTIYF.

This chain joins TRBV5-6 and TRBJ2-3; TRBD2 aligns across 8 bases. V gave up 5 bases and J gave up 1 base; unmatched junction bases: 12. This CDR3 contains 17 residues. The germline CDR1 and CDR2 sequences are SGHDT and YYEEEE. CDR3 in amino acids: CASSRSGGPSGTDTQYF. CDR3 DNA: TGTGCCAGCAGTCGGTCGGGGGGGCCGTCTGGCACAGATACGCAGTATTTT.

The chain is built from TRBV30 and TRBJ2-7, with 10 bases that match TRBD1. The CDR3 consists of 14 residues. V shed 1 base, J shed 6 bases, and the junction held 6 bases outside the gene matches. Per germline, CDR1 GTSNPN and CDR2 SVGIG (reference sequence). For the CDR3, the DNA is TGTGCCTGGAGTGGTGACAGGGGGCCTGGCGAGCAGTACTTC. This translates into CAWSGDRGPGEQYF.

V gene TRBV28 combines with J gene TRBJ1-4; no clear D gene. From germline, CDR1 is MDHEN and CDR2 SYDVKM. The CDR3 has 15 amino acids. Deletions cut 6 bases from V and 6 bases from J, with 17 bases between. CDR3 sequence (DNA): TGTGCCAGCAGCGCAAGAGCCAGGAGGCATGAAAAACTGTTTTTT. Protein: CASSARARRHEKLFF.

The chain links TRBV28 to TRBJ1-3; D is perhaps TRBD1 (5 bases). The ends were cut back, 1 base at V and 1 base at J, with 8 bases in the middle. CDR3 length: 15 residues. Germline V gives CDR1 MDHEN, CDR2 SYDVKM. The CDR3 sequence: CASSLYPGSGNTIYF. The CDR3 nucleotides read TGTGCCAGCAGTTTATACCCAGGGTCTGGAAACACCATATATTTT. The full variable domain, rest sourced from reference TRBV28 and TRBJ1-3, is DVKVTQSSRYLVKRTGEKVFLECVQDMDHENMFWYRQDPGLGLRLIYFSYDVKMKEKGDIPEGYSVSREKKERFSLILESASTNQTSMYLCASSLYPGSGNTIYFGEGSWLTVV.

This clone was observed a single time. V usage is TRBV6-5 and J usage is TRBJ2-7; tentative D call: TRBD2 (6 bases). The CDR3 contains 13 residues. V was pared by 6 bases and J by 5 bases, with 14 bases between. Germline loops: CDR1 MNHEY, CDR2 SVGAGI. CDR3 sequence: CASRQTSFHEQYF. For the CDR3, the DNA is TGTGCCAGCAGACAGACTAGTTTTCACGAGCAGTACTTC.

The genes are TRBV2 and TRBJ2-2, with D maybe TRBD1 (8 bases). The germline V gene encodes CDR1 SNHLY and CDR2 FYNNEI. The V and J ends lost 6 bases and 4 bases respectively, with 15 bases between them. The length of the CDR3 is 15 residues. DNA of the CDR3: TGTGCCAGCAGACAGGGGGGGGAGAGCACCGGGGAGCTGTTTTTT. Translated, it gives CASRQGGESTGELFF.

The chain has TRBV5-4 and TRBJ2-3, with TRBD2 matching over 9 bases. The germline CDR1 and CDR2 sequences are SGHNT and YYREEE (reference sequence). The V and J ends lost 4 bases and 6 bases, in that order; junction bases with no gene match: 6. The CDR3 runs 14 residues. CDR3 sequence: CASSPAGGGDTQYF. CDR3 DNA: TGTGCCAGCAGCCCGGCGGGGGGGGGCGATACGCAGTATTTT.

This rearrangement joins TRBV30 to TRBJ2-1; D is unclear. Trimming removed 7 bases from V and 9 bases from J, with 10 bases in between. This CDR3 region has 10 residues. Germline CDR1 reads GTSNPN; CDR2 reads SVGIG (reference sequence). The CDR3 nucleotides read TGTGCCTTGGGCCGTCTTGAGCAGTTCTTC. As protein: CALGRLEQFF.

The chain carries TRBV5-1 and TRBJ1-1; a possible D gene is TRBD1 (6 bases). Germline V lookup: CDR1 SGHRS, CDR2 YFSETQ. Trimming stripped 5 bases from V and 4 bases from J, with 12 bases between. This CDR3 region has 13 residues. CDR3 sequence reads: CASRNRVGTEAFF. In DNA, the CDR3 is TGCGCCAGCAGAAACAGGGTAGGCACTGAAGCTTTCTTT.

About this clone: The same CDR3 also results from other DNA sequences found in this sample. V usage is TRBV5-1 and J usage is TRBJ2-1; D not resolved. This CDR3 is 13 amino acids long. Germline values: CDR1 SGHRS, CDR2 YFSETQ. Between the trimmed V and J ends, which lost 0 bases and 2 bases, there was a span of 3 bases. For the CDR3, the DNA is TGCGCCAGCAGCTTGGGCGCCTACAATGAGCAGTTCTTC. Translated: CASSLGAYNEQFF.

This clone was seen more than once but under ten times. The V gene is TRBV25-1, the J gene TRBJ2-3; 12 positions agree with TRBD2. The V gene's germline CDR1 is MGHDK and CDR2 SYGVNS. V shed 7 bases and J 4 bases; nucleotides not matched to a gene: 6. The CDR3 loop spans 15 amino acids. The CDR3 reads CASTSTSGRSDTQYF. The CDR3 bases are TGTGCCAGCACCTCGACTAGCGGGAGATCAGATACGCAGTATTTT.

J is TRBJ1-2 and V is TRBV4-1; possibly TRBD1 for D (5 bases). This CDR3 has 16 amino acids. Germline V gives CDR1 MGHRA, CDR2 YSYEKL. Trimming removed 4 bases from V and 0 bases from J, with 15 bases in between. Here the CDR3 DNA reads TGCGCCAGCAGCCTACTTGCGGGGGGAGCTAACTATGGCTACACCTTC. It yields the protein CASSLLAGGANYGYTF.

The chain recombines TRBV5-1 with TRBJ2-7; 10 nucleotides agree with TRBD2. This CDR3 region has 16 residues. The V segment lost 2 bases and the J segment 2 bases; nucleotides outside the gene matches: 7. From germline, CDR1 is SGHRS and CDR2 YFSETQ. The CDR3 protein is CASSLAGGAETYEQYF. The CDR3 nucleotides read TGCGCCAGCAGCTTAGCGGGGGGGGCCGAGACCTACGAGCAGTACTTC.

The chain recombines TRBV7-3 with TRBJ2-2; 8 nucleotides align to TRBD1. The CDR3 is made up of 15 amino acids. V dropped 8 bases and J dropped 4; count of bases not matched to a gene: 9. Per the germline V gene, CDR1 is SGHTA and CDR2 is FQGTGA. CDR3 in amino acids: CASGPGQARTGELFF. The CDR3 DNA reads TGTGCCAGCGGGCCGGGACAGGCACGCACCGGGGAGCTGTTTTTT.

This chain links TRBV1 with TRBJ2-1; the table assigns TRBD1, which was not confirmed against the DNA. TRBV1 is a pseudogene. This CDR3 comprises 16 residues. CDR3 loop: CTSGLAYPQIANEQFF. As DNA, the CDR3 is TGCACCAGCGGGCTTGCTTACCCCCAGATCGCCAATGAGCAGTTCTTC.

This clone was detected a few times. The gene calls are TRBV6-4 and TRBJ2-3; 11 positions match TRBD1. In germline, CDR1 is MRHNA, CDR2 SNTAGT. V shed 2 bases, J shed 6 bases, and the junction held 1 base outside the gene matches. The CDR3 spans 14 residues. The CDR3 DNA follows: TGTGCCAGCAGTGACGGACAGGGGGCGGATACGCAGTATTTT. It specifies CASSDGQGADTQYF.

The genes are TRBV4-2 and TRBJ2-5, with 7 bases aligning to TRBD2. With 4 bases clipped from V and 5 bases from J, the junction kept 13 bases outside the gene matches. The CDR3 spans 16 residues. From germline, CDR1 is LGHNA and CDR2 YNFKEQ. CDR3 coding DNA: TGTGCCAGCAGCCCCAACGGCGCGGGAGTAAGGGAGACCCAGTACTTC. Residues: CASSPNGAGVRETQYF.

CDR3 amino acids: CASSEKGLVPYEQYF. CDR3 nucleotide sequence: TGCGCCAGCAGTGAAAAGGGGCTTGTCCCCTACGAGCAGTACTTC. This chain uses TRBV10-1 with TRBJ2-7, with D perhaps TRBD1 (5 bases). V was pared by 3 bases and J by 2 bases, with 14 bases between. Germline assignment: CDR1 WNHNN and CDR2 SYGVQD (reference sequence). This CDR3 has 15 residues.

In its sample, this clone was seen once. Here the CDR3 reads CASSFLDTQYF. CDR3 nucleotides: TGTGCCAGCAGCTTCCTCGATACGCAGTATTTT. The chain uses TRBV7-2 and TRBJ2-3; D is uncertain. V lost 3 bases to trimming and J lost 6 bases, with 4 bases between them. Germline CDR1 reads SGHTA; CDR2 reads FQGNSA. The CDR3 consists of 11 residues. Drawing the rest from reference TRBV7-2 and TRBJ2-3, the complete variable domain is GAGVSQSPSNKVTEKGKDVELRCDPISGHTALYWYRQSLGQGLEFLIYFQGNSAPDKSGLPSDRFSAERTGGSVSTLTIQRTQQEDSAVYLCASSFLDTQYFGPGTRLTVL.

The V call is TRBV4-1, the J call TRBJ1-4; 8 bases map to TRBD1. CDR3 size: 14 residues. Germline V gene lookup returns CDR1 MGHRA and CDR2 YSYEKL. V shed 0 bases, J shed 10 bases, and the junction held 4 bases outside the gene matches. Written as DNA, the CDR3 is TGCGCCAGCAGCCAAGAAGACAGGGGCCGAAAACTGTTTTTT. It encodes CASSQEDRGRKLFF.

The gene calls are TRBV7-3 and TRBJ2-1; 13 bases are shared with TRBD2. CDR1 is SGHTA, CDR2 FQGTGA, per germline. This CDR3 is 15 amino acids long. V was pared by 5 bases and J by 6 bases, with 4 bases of the junction left unmatched. CDR3 bases: TGTGCCAGCAGCCCCTGGACTAGCGGGAGCAATGAGCAGTTCTTC. It translates to CASSPWTSGSNEQFF.

The chain joins TRBV14 to TRBJ2-6, with 8 bases matching TRBD2. The germline V gene encodes CDR1 SGHDN and CDR2 FVKESK. The CDR3 runs 17 residues. The junction had 8 bases not matched to a gene; V was cut back by 4 bases and J by 3 bases. The CDR3 loop reads CASSPRGGLLGANVLTF. CDR3 nucleotide sequence: TGTGCCAGCAGCCCCCGGGGGGGCTTGCTTGGGGCCAACGTCCTGACTTTC.

This chain links TRBV6-1 with TRBJ2-6; 8 bases align to TRBD2. J was trimmed by 3 bases and V by 0 bases; bases with no gene match: 7. The CDR3 extends over 18 amino acids. CDR1 and CDR2 (germline): MNHNS, SASEGT. In nucleotides, the CDR3 is TGTGCCAGCAGTGAAGCAGCCGGACTAGCTGTTGGGGCCAACGTCCTGACTTTC. It translates to CASSEAAGLAVGANVLTF.

V is TRBV18 and J is TRBJ1-1; tentatively, D is TRBD1 (6 bases). Between the trimmed V and J ends, which lost 4 bases and 1 base, there was a span of 7 bases. Germline V gene sequence: CDR1 KGHSH, CDR2 LQKENI. CDR3 length equals 13 residues. This CDR3 is CASSLGQNTEAFF. CDR3 DNA: TGTGCCAGCTCACTGGGACAGAACACTGAAGCTTTCTTT.

V usage is TRBV6-5 and J usage is TRBJ2-1; 8 nucleotides agree with TRBD1. J gave up 9 bases and V 0 bases, and 1 base lay outside the gene matches. Germline lookup yields CDR1 MNHEY and CDR2 SVGAGI. The CDR3 has 13 residues. This chain's CDR3 is CASSYSGTGEQFF. CDR3 nucleotide sequence: TGTGCCAGCAGTTACTCAGGGACAGGTGAGCAGTTCTTC.

The V and J genes are TRBV30 and TRBJ1-2; 8 nucleotides agree with TRBD1. The germline V gene has CDR1 GTSNPN and CDR2 SVGIG (reference sequence). V lost 5 bases, J lost 4 bases, and 3 bases stayed unmatched. The CDR3 contains 12 residues. In DNA form, the CDR3 reads TGTGCCTGGGACAGGGGAGTCTATGGCTACACCTTC. As protein: CAWDRGVYGYTF.

V gene TRBV6-1 combines with J gene TRBJ2-7, with D perhaps TRBD2 (5 bases). V was pared by 2 bases and J by 6 bases, with 8 bases between. Germline CDR1 MNHNS, CDR2 SASEGT. The CDR3 runs to 12 residues. In DNA form, the CDR3 reads TGTGCCAGCAGTGAAACTAGGCGCGAGCAGTACTTC. It specifies CASSETRREQYF.

The chain employs TRBV6-6 and TRBJ2-5; D not resolved. The CDR3 has 11 residues. Germline CDR1 MNHNY, CDR2 SVGAGI (reference sequence). V lost 5 bases and J 2 bases, leaving 3 bases between the germline ends. The CDR3 here is CASSPQETQYF. The CDR3 bases are TGTGCCAGCAGTCCTCAAGAGACCCAGTACTTC.

The chain joins TRBV6-5 to TRBJ1-1; 7 positions match TRBD1. Germline CDR1 and CDR2: MNHEY and SVGAGI. V lost 6 bases to trimming and J lost 11 bases; unmatched junction nucleotides: 9. The CDR3 consists of 12 residues. The CDR3 spells CASSQAGQNAFF. CDR3 sequence (DNA): TGTGCCAGCAGCCAGGCGGGACAGAACGCTTTCTTT.

As regards this clone: Other DNA sequences in the same sample also yield this CDR3. This chain connects TRBV19 to TRBJ1-1, with 7 bases identical to TRBD1. The V gene's germline CDR1 is LNHDA and CDR2 SQIVND (reference sequence). This CDR3 is built from 13 residues. J was trimmed by 4 bases and V by 5 bases; bases with no gene match: 4. CDR3 DNA sequence: TGTGCCAGTAGTGCAAACAGGGGCACTGAAGCTTTCTTT. It translates to CASSANRGTEAFF. Full variable domain (outside the CDR3, taken from reference TRBV19 and TRBJ1-1): DGGITQSPKYLFRKEGQNVTLSCEQNLNHDAMYWYRQDPGQGLRLIYYSQIVNDFQKGDIAEGYSVSREKKESFPLTVTSAQKNPTAFYLCASSANRGTEAFFGQGTRLTVV.

J is TRBJ2-1 and V is TRBV19; 8 bases map to TRBD2. In germline, CDR1 is LNHDA, CDR2 SQIVND (reference sequence). V lost 6 bases and J lost 0; bases outside the gene matches: 4. The CDR3 sequence is 15 residues long. In DNA form, the CDR3 reads TGTGCCAGTAGAAAAAGCGGGGGCTCCTACAATGAGCAGTTCTTC. Translated: CASRKSGGSYNEQFF. Combining the CDR3 with reference TRBV19 and TRBJ2-1 gives the whole variable domain DGGITQSPKYLFRKEGQNVTLSCEQNLNHDAMYWYRQDPGQGLRLIYYSQIVNDFQKGDIAEGYSVSREKKESFPLTVTSAQKNPTAFYLCASRKSGGSYNEQFFGPGTRLTVL.